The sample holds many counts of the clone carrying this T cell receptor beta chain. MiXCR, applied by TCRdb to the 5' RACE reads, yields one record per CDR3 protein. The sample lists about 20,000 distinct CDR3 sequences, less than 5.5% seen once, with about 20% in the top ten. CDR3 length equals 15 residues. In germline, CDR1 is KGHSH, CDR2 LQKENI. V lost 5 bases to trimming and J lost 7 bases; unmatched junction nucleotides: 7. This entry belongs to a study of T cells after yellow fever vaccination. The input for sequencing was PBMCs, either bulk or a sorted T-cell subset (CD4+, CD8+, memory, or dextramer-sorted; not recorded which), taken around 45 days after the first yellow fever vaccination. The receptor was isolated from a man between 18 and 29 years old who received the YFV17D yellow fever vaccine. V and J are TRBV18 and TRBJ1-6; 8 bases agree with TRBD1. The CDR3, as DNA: TGTGCCAGCTCAACGGACAGGGTGTCGAATTCACCCCTCCACTTT. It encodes CASSTDRVSNSPLHF.